Reported below is one T cell receptor (beta chain). Its antigen has not been determined. Base qualities are missing; no much larger clone stands one base away. The CDR3 goes from the cysteine to the phenylalanine over 14 residues. The only DNA kept is the CDR3, 42 bases in frame from the first base. CDR1 and CDR2, per the germline V gene, are MNHEY and SVGAGI. Relative to germline, V is missing 6 bases and J is missing 6 bases, with 4 bases of the junction outside any gene match. This sample is part of a study of beta chain features in type 1 diabetes (dated by TCRdb to 2016 to 2019). For context, the study as a whole: No differences in mean age, gender distribution, total cell number or subset yield were found between patients and healthy donors. A total of 85 million to 140 million sorted cells were examined across all samples, and a strong correlation was observed between cell number per subset and RNA yield. The study compared TCRB repertoires of sorted circulating CD4+ T cell subsets between recently diagnosed type 1 diabetes patients and matched healthy donors. Whereas all 30 or so donors provided naive and central memory subsets, regulatory and stem cell-like memory subsets were isolated from just 8 patients and roughly eight healthy donors. Findings and caveats that apply to the study as a whole: PCR may preferentially amplify shorter templates, but because patient and control samples were amplified and corrected together, any resulting skew would affect both groups equally. Naive, central memory and regulatory TCRB repertoires appeared to be more alike among patients than among healthy donors. At VDJ recombination sites, patients with type 1 diabetes made fewer insertions and deleted more nucleotides, a pattern implying thymic rearrangement abnormalities. Because cDNA was sequenced instead of genomic DNA, highly expressing activated cells could be over-represented, though the groups showed no difference in activation or CD3 levels. A moderate but significant shortening of TCRB CDR3 length was observed in type 1 diabetes patients in all four CD4+ subsets. Only small numbers of individuals were included in the HLA sub-analyses, which left unresolved whether HLA type had any influence on TCRB rearrangement.

A single peripheral blood draw of around 120 mL on average was collected from each donor into heparinised tubes. A BD FACSAria II was used to sort naive, central memory, regulatory and stem cell-like memory CD4+ T cells with a panel that included CD45RO, CCR7, CD25, CD127, CD95 and CD27. A purity above 98% was achieved for all sorted populations. Right away, PBMCs were isolated by Lymphoprep density gradient centrifugation and were stained directly, with no culture step. Samples were stained and sorted in pairs, with one healthy donor and one patient per experiment, so that batch effects were minimized. The High Capacity cDNA Reverse Transcription Kit was used to reverse transcribe all of the isolated RNA, meaning that expressed TCRB transcripts were what got sequenced. Naive, central memory and regulatory T cell samples underwent deep immunoSEQ sequencing, averaging around 4 million total reads per sample. After sorted cells were lysed in RLT buffer, RNA was extracted with DNase-treated RNeasy Micro or Mini kits, with the choice depending on cell number. To prevent cross-contamination, each cell subset was processed individually, whereas patient and healthy donor samples were processed jointly. Using the immunoSEQ multiplex PCR, TCRB sequences were amplified from cDNA into 87-bp fragments spanning the CDR3 region. Sequencing of the amplicons was performed on the Illumina HiSeq platform. Per the source publication's procedure: Synthetic template baselines were used to correct PCR bias computationally, reads within Hamming distance 2 were collapsed, and singletons that could not be merged were discarded. By aligning reads against IMGT, V, D and J genes, CDR3 length, and insertions or deletions at six rearrangement sites were assigned. Clonotype counts were normalized to sorted cell number within each subset before computing true diversity and Gini coefficients with the tcR R package. The overlap coefficient, calculated on TCRB nucleotide sequences, was used to quantify repertoire sharing. Out-of-frame TCRB sequences from naive cells were analyzed as a proxy for the pre-selection repertoire. In its TCRdb copy, this immuneACCESS table keeps in-frame sequences only and misses some clones. Where compared with another copy, unresolved V genes explain less than half of these, and the others have no known cause. V, J and clone size are those of that table, while D and trimming were read from the DNA. The sample table records under 950,000 clones; roughly 16% of these occur just once. 0.02% to 0.025% of the sample lies in the top ten.

This receptor chain uses TRBV6-5 and TRBJ2-7; the central 14 bases match TRBD2. The clonotype comes from a woman aged 18-29 years in good health. The sequenced sample was naive CD4+ T cells from blood. Per the publication, the cell subset or site label means: true naive CD4+ T cells. The nucleotide sequence reads as follows: TGTGCCAGCAGGCCGGGACTAGCGGGAGTCGAGCAGTACTTC. It encodes CASRPGLAGVEQYF.